This entry lists 11 T cell receptor beta chains sequenced from one sample in a study of a mutant IDH1 vaccine in newly diagnosed glioma (dated by TCRdb to 2020 to 2022). The library was generated by the immunoSEQ multiplex PCR assay. The table comes from immuneACCESS by way of TCRdb, which keeps in-frame sequences with V and J called. Part of the clones is missing from these tables; in studies checked, under half for an unresolved V gene and the rest for unknown reasons. This sample gives 110,000 or so clones in total; roughly 90% of them show up just once. 0.61% of the sample goes to the ten largest clones. In light of the paper, this sample's time point label describes: week 11, during vaccination. Each vaccine dose, consisting of 300 ug of a 20-mer mutant IDH1 peptide in Montanide, was administered subcutaneously with topical imiquimod. No antigens are known for them. The sample consisted of PBMCs, taken from a glioma patient whose treatment included an IDH1 peptide vaccine. All receptors come from a woman aged 45 to 65 with glioma.

The rearrangement uses TRBV6-1 and TRBJ1-5; 8 positions match TRBD1. The CDR3 runs 15 residues. Germline loops: CDR1 MNHNS, CDR2 SASEGT. The J segment lost 4 bases and the V segment lost 6 bases, leaving 8 bases of the junction unmatched. CDR3 protein: CASSPTGDKNQPQHF. The CDR3 DNA follows: TGTGCCAGCAGCCCGACAGGGGATAAAAATCAGCCCCAGCATTTT.

The CDR3 loop reads CASSSKGGTEAFF. CDR3 DNA: TGTGCCAGCAGCTCAAAAGGAGGGACTGAAGCTTTCTTT. This rearrangement joins TRBV7-3 to TRBJ1-1; no clear D gene. Trimming removed 4 bases at V and 5 bases at J, with 11 bases between. This CDR3 is built from 13 residues. Germline V lookup: CDR1 SGHTA, CDR2 FQGTGA.

The gene calls are TRBV15 and TRBJ2-2, with D possibly being TRBD2 (5 bases). The CDR3 sequence is 15 residues long. Trimming removed 0 bases at V and 5 bases at J, with 10 bases between. Germline CDR1 is LNHNV and CDR2 is YYDKDF (reference sequence). This CDR3 is CATSRDRGRTGELFF. The DNA for the CDR3 is TGTGCCACCAGCAGAGATCGGGGTCGGACCGGGGAGCTGTTTTTT. Using reference TRBV15 and TRBJ2-2 for the parts outside the CDR3, the full variable domain is DAMVIQNPRYQVTQFGKPVTLSCSQTLNHNVMYWYQQKSSQAPKLLFHYYDKDFNNEADTPDNFQSRRPNTSFCFLDIRSPGLGDTAMYLCATSRDRGRTGELFFGEGSRLTVL.

This chain connects TRBV28 to TRBJ2-5; D is possibly TRBD1 (5 bases). This CDR3 contains 15 residues. Trimming left V 2 bases short and J 1 base short, with 11 bases between. Looked up from germline, CDR1 is MDHEN and CDR2 is SYDVKM. CDR3 bases: TGTGCCAGCAGTTTAACACAGGCCGGCCAAGAGACCCAGTACTTC. It yields the protein CASSLTQAGQETQYF. Filled out from reference TRBV28 and TRBJ2-5, the complete variable domain reads DVKVTQSSRYLVKRTGEKVFLECVQDMDHENMFWYRQDPGLGLRLIYFSYDVKMKEKGDIPEGYSVSREKKERFSLILESASTNQTSMYLCASSLTQAGQETQYFGPGTRLLVL.

This chain connects TRBV5-8 to TRBJ1-2; 8 nucleotides agree with TRBD1. CDR1 and CDR2 from the germline V gene are SGHTS and YDEGEE. Trimming cost V 4 bases and J 3 bases; bases outside gene matches: 8. CDR3 length equals 15 residues. CDR3: CASSLGQGVDYGYTF. CDR3 nucleotide sequence: TGTGCCAGCAGCCTAGGACAGGGAGTAGACTATGGCTACACCTTC.

V and J are TRBV7-9 and TRBJ2-2, with D possibly matching TRBD1 (5 bases). Trimming took 3 bases from V and 5 from J, leaving 10 bases between them. CDR3 length: 14 residues. The germline V gene has CDR1 SEHNR and CDR2 FQNEAQ (reference sequence). CDR3 nucleotides: TGTGCCAGCAGCTTCAATCAGGGAACCGGGGAGCTGTTTTTT. Translation gives CASSFNQGTGELFF.

This rearrangement joins TRBV28 to TRBJ2-5; no clear D. Trimming removed 4 bases at V and 7 bases at J, with 10 bases between. Germline V gene sequence: CDR1 MDHEN, CDR2 SYDVKM. The CDR3 runs 12 residues. The CDR3 loop reads CASSSSSWTQYF. CDR3 DNA: TGTGCCAGCAGTTCCAGTAGTTGGACCCAGTACTTC.

This clone was seen just once. The V call is TRBV27, the J call TRBJ2-7, with D unclear. Germline V gene lookup returns CDR1 MNHEY and CDR2 SMNVEV (reference sequence). This CDR3 has 17 residues. V lost 5 bases to trimming and J lost 0 bases, with 20 bases between them. The CDR3 DNA reads TGTGCCAGCAGTCTGTTTCAACCGGGCCCATTCTCCTACGAGCAGTACTTC. Translated, it gives CASSLFQPGPFSYEQYF.

The chain recombines TRBV28 with TRBJ1-5; D unresolved. CDR3 length equals 11 residues. The V and J ends lost 6 bases and 5 bases respectively, with 5 bases between them. The germline V gene has CDR1 MDHEN and CDR2 SYDVKM. The CDR3 spells CASSWDQPQHF. CDR3 DNA sequence: TGTGCCAGCAGCTGGGATCAGCCCCAGCATTTT.

CDR3 in DNA: TGTGCCAGCAGCCCTCCGGGGGGGACAGGGGATGAAAAACTGTTTTTT. Residues: CASSPPGGTGDEKLFF. This chain uses TRBV7-9 with TRBJ1-4; 10 nucleotides line up with TRBD1. The CDR3 extends over 16 amino acids. Looked up from germline, CDR1 is SEHNR and CDR2 is FQNEAQ (reference sequence). The junction had 9 bases not matched to a gene; V was cut back by 5 bases and J by 6 bases.

Only one count was recorded for this clone. The chain couples TRBV9 to TRBJ1-6; possible D gene TRBD1, 5 bases. Looked up from germline, CDR1 is SGDLS and CDR2 is YYNGEE. CDR3 length: 16 residues. V gave up 0 bases and J gave up 4 bases, with 11 bases separating them. CDR3 protein: CASSVGQFDYNSPLHF. The CDR3 DNA sequence: TGTGCCAGCAGCGTAGGACAGTTCGATTATAATTCACCCCTCCACTTT.